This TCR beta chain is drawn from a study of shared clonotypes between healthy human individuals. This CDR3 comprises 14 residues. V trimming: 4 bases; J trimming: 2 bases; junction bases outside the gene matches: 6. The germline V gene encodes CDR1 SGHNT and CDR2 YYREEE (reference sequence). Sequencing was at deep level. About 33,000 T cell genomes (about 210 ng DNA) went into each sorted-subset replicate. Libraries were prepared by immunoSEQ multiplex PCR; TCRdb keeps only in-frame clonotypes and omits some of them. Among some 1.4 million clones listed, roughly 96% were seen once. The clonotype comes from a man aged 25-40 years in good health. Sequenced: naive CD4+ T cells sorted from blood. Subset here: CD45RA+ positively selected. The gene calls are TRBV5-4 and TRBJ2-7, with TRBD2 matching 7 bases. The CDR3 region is CASSKGGLAYEQYF. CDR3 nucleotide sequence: TGTGCCAGCAGCAAGGGAGGGTTAGCCTACGAGCAGTACTTC. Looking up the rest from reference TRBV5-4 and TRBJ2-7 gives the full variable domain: ETGVTQSPTHLIKTRGQQVTLRCSSQSGHNTVSWYQQALGQGPQFIFQYYREEENGRGNFPPRFSGLQFPNYSSELNVNALELDDSALYLCASSKGGLAYEQYFGPGTRLTVT.